This T cell receptor beta chain is from a study of identical twins. TCRdb recomputed calls from the 5' RACE reads with MiXCR, one row per CDR3 protein. The data contain just over 450,000 distinct CDR3 sequences, 14% of them singletons. V shed 1 base, J shed 4 bases, and the junction held 5 bases outside the gene matches. This CDR3 has 15 residues. In germline, CDR1 is LGHDT, CDR2 YNNKEL (reference sequence). This same sample was also part of a study on yellow fever vaccine responses in identical twins.

The J gene is TRBJ2-7, the V gene TRBV3-1; 9 bases fit TRBD2. The source of this sequence is a woman aged 18-29 years in good health. Sequences were obtained from CD4+ T cells sorted from blood. This CDR3 is CASSQGFAGGYEQYF. DNA for the CDR3: TGTGCCAGCAGCCAAGGTTTTGCGGGAGGGTACGAGCAGTACTTC.